This T cell receptor (beta chain) was documented in a study of long-term antiretroviral therapy in people with HIV (dated by TCRdb to between 2021 and 2023). In terms of the full investigation: The earliest samples were collected about a decade before the 2015 WHO recommendation for immediate ART, when ART was typically delayed until CD4 counts fell. A retrospective serial study tested whether ART initiation and durable HIV suppression were associated with changes in peripheral blood TRB repertoire composition and diversity. A total of 150 to 200 cryopreserved PBMC samples came from a few dozen adults with confirmed HIV infection and were collected serially over a mean of roughly 6 years (range 1-12). Of the roughly 31 participants with HIV, 10 to 11 were female. No cross-contamination during QIAcube processing was seen in test extractions of a monoclonal T-cell line run alongside 33 polyclonal samples.

This clone was found a few times. This clone's antigen is unknown. Per-base qualities were not stored, and no clone one base away is much larger. The immunoSEQ hsTCRB v3.0 assay was used at survey level resolution for TRB variable region sequencing. A depth of roughly 35,000-55,000 T-cell genomes per sample was targeted for TRB sequencing. TRB libraries were pooled and sequenced on an Illumina MiSeq using a v3 150-cycle kit. Per the original workflow: Repertoire analysis was performed in R inside a reproducible Nextflow workflow that covered QC, data transformation and analysis. LymphoSeq2, an R package for AIRR-Seq data exploration, was used to implement custom analyses. A few samples that produced fewer than 5000 total TRB sequences were removed, so about 200 HIV repertoires were analyzed. Of the 188 retained HIV repertoires, about 59 were collected before and 120 to 130 after ART initiation. Repertoires were downsampled to 5000 TRB nucleotide sequences, and summary statistics were averaged over 100 downsampling iterations. TRB sequences were retained for analysis only if CDR3 regions of at least seven amino acids were present. A Shannon entropy-derived clonality score and the Gini coefficient were used to measure diversity. In the repertoire networks, any two of the top 5000 CDR3 amino acid sequences were connected whenever the two sequences differed by an edit distance of one. For TRB CDR3 amino acid sequences, GLIPH2 was used to predict antigen specificity groups and MHC restriction. Known CMV, EBV, HIV or tissue antigen associations were flagged by matching CDR3 amino acid sequences against VDJdb and McPAS-TCR. Pre-ART, post-ART and control groups were compared with Wilcoxon signed-rank tests and Holm-Bonferroni correction. TCRdb provides this immuneACCESS table in a form limited to in-frame rearrangements. Some clones are lacking; in checked studies, under half of them reflect an unresolved V gene, and why the rest are absent is not known. That table furnishes V, J and clone size, whereas the DNA furnished D and trimming. Present in this sample are over 30,000 clones, 70% to 80% of which were seen just once. Of the sample, approximately 2.9% is held by the ten largest clones.

The germline V gene (reference sequence) yields SGHNT for CDR1 and YYREEE for CDR2. The CDR3 runs 14 amino acids, cysteine and phenylalanine included. CDR3 DNA is the only sequence kept; it has 42 bases, read in frame from the first base. V is reduced by 0 bases and J by 6 bases, leaving a spacing of 10 bases between them. To be included, a participant needed at least one PBMC sample from before ART initiation plus at least two post-ART samples. Every participant with HIV received treatment in the United States of America. Before DNA extraction, cryopreserved samples of 1-10 million PBMC were thawed and washed. At the time of the earliest PBMC sample, participants with HIV were aged between roughly 20 and 54 years. Per participant, PBMC samples came from 1-4 timepoints prior to ART initiation and 2-8 timepoints following ART initiation, for a median of 7 samples. For every participant, serial HIV viral load, CD4+ T-cell count, ART history and demographic data were obtained. A Qiagen kit on a QIAcube was used to extract genomic DNA from unsorted PBMC, with samples processed in batches of 12.

Study-wide findings and limitations: The samples were dated from about 2003 to 2018, and the ART regimens that were used may be less effective than current ART regimens. Compared with controls, HIV repertoires had narrower CDR3 length ranges, and the network structure pointed to an antigen-experienced repertoire that shifted only slightly toward naive after ART. Expanded TRB clones identified before ART initiation dominated the repertoire across all time points, though the dominance fluctuated and decreased in many PLHIV after ART. Because pre-ART samples had limited cell numbers, unsorted PBMC were profiled rather than sorted CD4+ and CD8+ T cells. Since PBMC availability was limited, sequencing covered only the TCR beta chain, with no alpha chain pairing. A significant increase in TRB diversity was found to be associated with ART initiation, although TRB diversity was observed to remain significantly below that of transplant donor controls even after long-term ART. Inferences about post-ART repertoire changes are limited because no data were available on ART adherence, viral resistance or therapy changes.

The TCR comes from a man younger than 30 with HIV. Sequencing used unsorted PBMCs, obtained 1.9 years after starting antiretroviral therapy. The rearrangement combines TRBV5-4 with TRBJ1-5, with a weak D call of TRBD1 (5 bases match). The CDR3: CASSLAGGGQPQHF. The DNA sequence is given as TGTGCCAGCAGCTTGGCGGGGGGGGGTCAGCCCCAGCATTTT.